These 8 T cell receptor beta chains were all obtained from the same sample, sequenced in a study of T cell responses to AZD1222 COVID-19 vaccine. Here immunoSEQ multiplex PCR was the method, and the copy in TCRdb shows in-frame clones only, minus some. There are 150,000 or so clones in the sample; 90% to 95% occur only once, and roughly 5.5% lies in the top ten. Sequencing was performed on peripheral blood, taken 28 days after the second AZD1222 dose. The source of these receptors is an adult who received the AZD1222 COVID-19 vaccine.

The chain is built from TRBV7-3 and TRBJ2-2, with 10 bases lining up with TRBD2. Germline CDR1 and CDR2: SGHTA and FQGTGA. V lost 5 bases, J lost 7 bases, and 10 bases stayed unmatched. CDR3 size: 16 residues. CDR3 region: CASSRTASSGSGELFF. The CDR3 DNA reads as TGTGCCAGCAGCCGAACGGCGTCTAGCGGGAGCGGGGAGCTGTTTTTT.

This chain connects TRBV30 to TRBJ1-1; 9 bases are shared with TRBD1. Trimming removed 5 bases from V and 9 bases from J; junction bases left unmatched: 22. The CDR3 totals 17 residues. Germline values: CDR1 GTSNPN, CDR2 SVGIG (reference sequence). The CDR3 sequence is CAWANRGQDSIRFKAFF. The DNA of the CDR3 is TGTGCCTGGGCTAACAGGGGGCAGGACTCCATCCGATTCAAAGCTTTCTTT. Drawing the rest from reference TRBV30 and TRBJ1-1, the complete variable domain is SQTIHQWPATLVQPVGSPLSLECTVEGTSNPNLYWYRQAAGRGLQLLFYSVGIGQISSEVPQNLSASRPQDRQFILSSKKLLLSDSGFYLCAWANRGQDSIRFKAFFGQGTRLTVV.

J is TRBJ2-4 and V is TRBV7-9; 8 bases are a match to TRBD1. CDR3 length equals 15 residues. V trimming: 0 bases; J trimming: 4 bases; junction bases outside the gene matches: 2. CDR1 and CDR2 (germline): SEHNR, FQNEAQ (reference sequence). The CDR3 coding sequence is TGTGCCAGCAGCTTAGCATGGACAGGGAAAAACATTCAGTACTTC. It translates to CASSLAWTGKNIQYF.

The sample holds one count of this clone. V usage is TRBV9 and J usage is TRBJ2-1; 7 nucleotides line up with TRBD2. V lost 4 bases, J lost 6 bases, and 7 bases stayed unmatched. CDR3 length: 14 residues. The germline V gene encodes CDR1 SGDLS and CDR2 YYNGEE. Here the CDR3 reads CASSPTSMGNEQFF. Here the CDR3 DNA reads TGTGCCAGCAGCCCGACTAGCATGGGCAATGAGCAGTTCTTC.

The CDR3 DNA is TGTGCCAGCAGTCCTCTTAAGACTAGCACAGATACGCAGTATTTT. Translation: CASSPLKTSTDTQYF. The chain combines TRBV27 with TRBJ2-3; D call uncertain. V was cut by 5 bases and J by 0 bases, with 12 bases left in between. Per germline, CDR1 MNHEY and CDR2 SMNVEV (reference sequence). This CDR3 is 15 amino acids long.

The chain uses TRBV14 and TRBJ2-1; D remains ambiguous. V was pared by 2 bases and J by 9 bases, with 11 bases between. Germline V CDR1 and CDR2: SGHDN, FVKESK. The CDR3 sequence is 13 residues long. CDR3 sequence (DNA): TGTGCCAGCAGCCAAAATTGGCGGAGTGAGCAGTTCTTC. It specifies CASSQNWRSEQFF.

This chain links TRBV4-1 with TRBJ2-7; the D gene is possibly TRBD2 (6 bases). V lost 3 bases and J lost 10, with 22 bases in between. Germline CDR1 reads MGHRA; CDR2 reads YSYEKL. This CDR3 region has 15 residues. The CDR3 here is CASSQSFLATVGQYF. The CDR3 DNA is TGCGCCAGCAGCCAGAGCTTTCTAGCGACCGTAGGACAGTACTTC.

The CDR3 DNA follows: TGCGCCAGCAGCTCTCACGGGCTAGCTCAAGAGACCCAGTACTTC. Translated: CASSSHGLAQETQYF. The chain has TRBV4-1 and TRBJ2-5; weak D call: TRBD2 (5 bases). Germline CDR1 is MGHRA and CDR2 is YSYEKL. Trimming took 5 bases from V and 2 from J, leaving 15 bases between them. The length of the CDR3 is 15 residues.